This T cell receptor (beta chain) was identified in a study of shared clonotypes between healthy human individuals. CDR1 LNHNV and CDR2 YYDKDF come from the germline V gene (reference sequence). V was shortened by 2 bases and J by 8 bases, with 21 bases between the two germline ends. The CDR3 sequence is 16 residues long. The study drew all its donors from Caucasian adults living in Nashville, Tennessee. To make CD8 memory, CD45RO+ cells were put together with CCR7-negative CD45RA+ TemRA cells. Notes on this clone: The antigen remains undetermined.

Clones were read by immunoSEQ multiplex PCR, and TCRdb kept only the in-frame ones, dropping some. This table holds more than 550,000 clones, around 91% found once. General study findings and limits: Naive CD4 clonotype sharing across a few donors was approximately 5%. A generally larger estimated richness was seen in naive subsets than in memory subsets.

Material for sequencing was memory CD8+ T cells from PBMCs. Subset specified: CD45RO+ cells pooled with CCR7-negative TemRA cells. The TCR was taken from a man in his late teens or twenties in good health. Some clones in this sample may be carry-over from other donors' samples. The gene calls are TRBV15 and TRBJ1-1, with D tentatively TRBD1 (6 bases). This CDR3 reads CATSRLHRERAPEAFF. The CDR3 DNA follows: TGTGCCACCAGCAGATTACACAGGGAAAGAGCCCCAGAAGCTTTCTTT.